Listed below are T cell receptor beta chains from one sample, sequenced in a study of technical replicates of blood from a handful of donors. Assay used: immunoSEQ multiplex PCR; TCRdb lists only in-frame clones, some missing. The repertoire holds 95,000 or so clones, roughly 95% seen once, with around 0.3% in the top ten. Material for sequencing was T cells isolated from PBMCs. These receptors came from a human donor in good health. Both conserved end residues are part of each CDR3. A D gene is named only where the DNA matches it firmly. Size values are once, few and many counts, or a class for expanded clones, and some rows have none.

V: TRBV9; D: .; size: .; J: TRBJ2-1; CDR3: CASSVAGWQHNEQFF; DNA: TGTGCCAGCAGCGTAGCAGGATGGCAACACAATGAGCAGTTCTTC
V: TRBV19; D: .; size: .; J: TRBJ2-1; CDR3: CASSIWPDEQFF; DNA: TGTGCCAGTAGTATATGGCCCGATGAGCAGTTCTTC
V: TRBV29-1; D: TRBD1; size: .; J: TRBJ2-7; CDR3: CSVELDRGYEQYF; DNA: TGCAGCGTTGAACTAGACAGGGGCTACGAGCAGTACTTC
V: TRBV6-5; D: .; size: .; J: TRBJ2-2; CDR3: CASSYSRTAGELFF; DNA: TGTGCCAGCAGTTACTCGAGGACAGCCGGGGAGCTGTTTTTT
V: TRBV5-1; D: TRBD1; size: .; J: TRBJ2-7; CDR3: CASSEPGQAGREQYF; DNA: TGCGCCAGCAGCGAACCGGGACAGGCTGGGAGGGAGCAGTACTTC
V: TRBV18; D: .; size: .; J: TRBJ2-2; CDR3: CASSPQGAVFSGELFF; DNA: TGTGCCAGCTCACCACAAGGAGCAGTTTTTTCCGGGGAGCTGTTTTTT
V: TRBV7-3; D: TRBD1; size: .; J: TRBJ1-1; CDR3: CASSQTGGFTEAFF; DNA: TGTGCCAGCAGCCAAACAGGGGGCTTCACTGAAGCTTTCTTT
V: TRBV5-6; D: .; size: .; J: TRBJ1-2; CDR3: CASSFSGIYGYTF; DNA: TGTGCCAGCAGCTTTTCGGGGATTTATGGCTACACCTTC
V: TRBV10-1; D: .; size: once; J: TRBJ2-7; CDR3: CASGARGDCEQYF; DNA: TGCGCCAGCGGGGCCCGTGGAGATTGCGAGCAGTACTTC
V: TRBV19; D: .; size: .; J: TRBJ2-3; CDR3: CASREASTDTQYF; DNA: TGTGCCAGTAGAGAGGCTAGCACAGATACGCAGTATTTT
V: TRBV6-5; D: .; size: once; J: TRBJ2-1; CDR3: CASSQPADGNEQFF; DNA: TGTGCCAGCAGTCAACCAGCGGACGGCAATGAGCAGTTCTTC
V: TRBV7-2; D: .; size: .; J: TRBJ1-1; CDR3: CASSPWGVTEAFF; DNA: TGTGCCAGCAGCCCCTGGGGGGTAACTGAAGCTTTCTTT
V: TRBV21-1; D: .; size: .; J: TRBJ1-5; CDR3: CASSNTGTGGNQPQHF; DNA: TGTGCCAGCAGCAATACCGGGACAGGGGGCAATCAGCCCCAGCATTTT
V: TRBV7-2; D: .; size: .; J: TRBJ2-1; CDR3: CASSFLGLSNEQFF; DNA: TGTGCCAGCAGCTTCCTTGGACTTTCCAATGAGCAGTTCTTC
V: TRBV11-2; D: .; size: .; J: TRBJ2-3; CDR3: CASSFRNSILIDTQYF; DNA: TGTGCCAGCAGCTTCCGAAATAGCATCCTTATCGATACGCAGTATTTT
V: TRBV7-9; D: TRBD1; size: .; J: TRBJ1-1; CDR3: CASSWDRTITEAFF; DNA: TGTGCCAGCAGCTGGGACAGGACCATTACTGAAGCTTTCTTT
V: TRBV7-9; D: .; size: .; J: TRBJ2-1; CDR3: CASSLVSASPKNEQFF; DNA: TGTGCCAGCAGCTTAGTTTCGGCTAGCCCCAAGAATGAGCAGTTCTTC
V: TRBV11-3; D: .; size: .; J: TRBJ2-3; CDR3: CASSLAYTDTQYF; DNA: TGTGCCAGCAGCTTAGCCTACACAGATACGCAGTATTTT
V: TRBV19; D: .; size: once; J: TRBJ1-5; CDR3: CASSKQGWESNQPQHF; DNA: TGTGCCAGTAGTAAACAGGGTTGGGAGAGCAATCAGCCCCAGCATTTT
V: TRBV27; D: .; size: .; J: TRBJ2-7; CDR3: CASSFRGREQYF; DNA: TGTGCCAGCAGTTTTCGGGGTCGCGAGCAGTACTTC
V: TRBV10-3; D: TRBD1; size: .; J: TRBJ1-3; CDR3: CAISESWDRYTIYF; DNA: TGTGCCATCAGTGAGTCGTGGGACAGGTACACCATATATTTT
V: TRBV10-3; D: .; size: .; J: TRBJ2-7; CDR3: CAISESKRVTSYEQYF; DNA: TGTGCCATCAGTGAGTCGAAGCGAGTAACATCCTACGAGCAGTACTTC
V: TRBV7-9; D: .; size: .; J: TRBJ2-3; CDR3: CASSLDRSTDTQYF; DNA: TGTGCCAGCAGCTTAGACAGAAGCACAGATACGCAGTATTTT
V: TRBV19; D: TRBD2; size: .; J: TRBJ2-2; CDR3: CASSPDGSGRATGELFF; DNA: TGTGCCAGTAGTCCAGATGGTAGCGGGAGGGCAACCGGGGAGCTGTTTTTT
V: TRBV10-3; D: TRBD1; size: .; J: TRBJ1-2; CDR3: CAISAGTGIKNYGYTF; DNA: TGTGCCATCAGTGCCGGGACAGGGATCAAAAACTATGGCTACACCTTC
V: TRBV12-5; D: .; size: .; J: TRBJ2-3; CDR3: CASGPGLQRINTQYF; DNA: TGTGCTAGTGGCCCGGGTCTTCAAAGGATAAATACGCAGTATTTT
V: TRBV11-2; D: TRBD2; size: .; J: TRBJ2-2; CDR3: CASRGRPGGPGELFF; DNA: TGTGCCAGCAGGGGACGTCCGGGAGGGCCCGGGGAGCTGTTTTTT
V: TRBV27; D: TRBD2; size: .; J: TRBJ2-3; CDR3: CASSLYGGSSSYF; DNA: TGTGCCAGCAGTTTATACGGCGGGAGTTCGTCGTATTTT
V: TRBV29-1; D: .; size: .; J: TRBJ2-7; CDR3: CSVARQGAWEQYF; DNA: TGCAGCGTGGCAAGGCAGGGCGCGTGGGAGCAGTACTTC
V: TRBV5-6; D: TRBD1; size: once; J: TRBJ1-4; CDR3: CASSLWTGGYEKLFF; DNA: TGTGCCAGCAGCTTGTGGACAGGGGGATATGAAAAACTGTTTTTT
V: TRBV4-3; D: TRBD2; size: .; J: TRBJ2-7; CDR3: CASSQLLAGVIYEQYF; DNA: TGCGCCAGCAGCCAACTACTAGCGGGAGTTATCTACGAGCAGTATTTC